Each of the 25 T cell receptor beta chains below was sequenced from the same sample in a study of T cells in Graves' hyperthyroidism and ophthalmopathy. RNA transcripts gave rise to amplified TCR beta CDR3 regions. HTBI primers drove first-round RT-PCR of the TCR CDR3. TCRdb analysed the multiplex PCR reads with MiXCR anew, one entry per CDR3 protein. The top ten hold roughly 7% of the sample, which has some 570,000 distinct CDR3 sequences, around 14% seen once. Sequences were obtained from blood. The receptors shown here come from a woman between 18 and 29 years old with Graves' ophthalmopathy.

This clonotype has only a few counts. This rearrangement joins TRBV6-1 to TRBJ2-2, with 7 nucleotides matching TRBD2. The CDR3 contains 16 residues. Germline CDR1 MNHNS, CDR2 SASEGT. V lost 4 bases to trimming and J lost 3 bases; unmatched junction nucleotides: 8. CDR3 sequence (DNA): TGTGCCAGCAGTGGCAGGGAGGGTGGAGACACCGGGGAGCTGTTTTTT. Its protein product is CASSGREGGDTGELFF.

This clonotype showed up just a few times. The CDR3 reads CASSDLSHRGYNSPLHF. CDR3 nucleotide sequence: TGTGCCAGCAGTGATCTCAGTCACCGGGGTTATAATTCACCCCTCCACTTT. The genes are TRBV25-1 and TRBJ1-6, with unresolved D. The CDR3 consists of 17 residues. V was trimmed by 3 bases and J by 4 bases, leaving 16 bases between them. Per the germline V gene, CDR1 is MGHDK and CDR2 is SYGVNS.

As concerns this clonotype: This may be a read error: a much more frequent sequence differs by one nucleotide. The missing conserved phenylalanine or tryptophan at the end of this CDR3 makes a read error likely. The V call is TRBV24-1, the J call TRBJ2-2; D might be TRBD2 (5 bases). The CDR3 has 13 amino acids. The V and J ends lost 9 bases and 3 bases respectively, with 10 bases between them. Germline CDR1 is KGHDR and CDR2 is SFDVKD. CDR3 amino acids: CATRNGDTGELFS. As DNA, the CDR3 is TGTGCCACCCGGAACGGGGACACCGGGGAGCTGTTTTCT.

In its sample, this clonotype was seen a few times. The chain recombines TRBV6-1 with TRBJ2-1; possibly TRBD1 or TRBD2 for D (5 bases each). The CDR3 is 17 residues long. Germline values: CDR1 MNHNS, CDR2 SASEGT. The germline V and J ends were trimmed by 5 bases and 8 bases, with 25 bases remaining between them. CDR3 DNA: TGTGCCAGCAGTTCCGCCGGGACCCCCGCACTTGGGGATGAGCAGTTCTTC. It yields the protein CASSSAGTPALGDEQFF.

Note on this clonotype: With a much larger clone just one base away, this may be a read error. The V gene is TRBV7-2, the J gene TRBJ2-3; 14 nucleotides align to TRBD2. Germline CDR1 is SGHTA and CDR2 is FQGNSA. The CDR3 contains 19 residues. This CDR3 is CASSPRTSGRLVYTGTQYF. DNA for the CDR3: TGTGCCAGCAGCCCCCGGACTAGCGGGAGGCTGGTTTACACAGGTACGCAGTATTTT.

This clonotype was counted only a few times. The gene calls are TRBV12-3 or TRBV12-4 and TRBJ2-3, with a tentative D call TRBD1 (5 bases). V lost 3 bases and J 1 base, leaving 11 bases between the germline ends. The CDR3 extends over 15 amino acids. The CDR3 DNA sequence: TGTGCCAGCAGTTTCAAGCAGGGTCGCACAGATACGCAGTATTTT. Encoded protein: CASSFKQGRTDTQYF.

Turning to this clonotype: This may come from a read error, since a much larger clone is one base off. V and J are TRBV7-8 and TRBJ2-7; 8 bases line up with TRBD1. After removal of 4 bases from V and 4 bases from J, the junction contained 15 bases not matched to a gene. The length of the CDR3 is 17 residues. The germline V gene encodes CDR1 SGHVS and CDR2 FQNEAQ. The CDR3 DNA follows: TGTGCCAGCAGCTCCCAAAGGAAGGGACAGGTTCTTTACGAGCAGTACTTC. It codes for CASSSQRKGQVLYEQYF.

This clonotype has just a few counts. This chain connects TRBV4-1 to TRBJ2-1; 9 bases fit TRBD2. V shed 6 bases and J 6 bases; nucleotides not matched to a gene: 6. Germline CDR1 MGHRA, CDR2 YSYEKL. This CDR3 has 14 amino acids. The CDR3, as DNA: TGCGCCAGCAGTCCGGCGGGAGGGTTCAATGAGCAGTTCTTC. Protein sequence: CASSPAGGFNEQFF.

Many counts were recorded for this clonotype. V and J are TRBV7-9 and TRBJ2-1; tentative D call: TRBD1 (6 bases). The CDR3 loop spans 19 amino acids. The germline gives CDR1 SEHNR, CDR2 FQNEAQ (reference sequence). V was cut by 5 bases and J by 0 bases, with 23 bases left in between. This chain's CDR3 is CASSPRLRPGQSSYNEQFF. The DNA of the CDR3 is TGTGCCAGCAGCCCCCGGCTTCGGCCCGGACAGAGCTCCTACAATGAGCAGTTCTTC.

CDR3 sequence: CATSWTGGPNEQFF. Here the CDR3 DNA reads TGTGCCACCAGCTGGACAGGGGGCCCCAATGAGCAGTTCTTC. The V and J genes are TRBV24-1 and TRBJ2-1; TRBD1 matches 11 bases. The trim removed 7 bases at V and 6 bases at J, leaving 4 bases unmatched. This CDR3 has 14 residues. CDR1 is KGHDR and CDR2 is SFDVKD in the germline V gene.

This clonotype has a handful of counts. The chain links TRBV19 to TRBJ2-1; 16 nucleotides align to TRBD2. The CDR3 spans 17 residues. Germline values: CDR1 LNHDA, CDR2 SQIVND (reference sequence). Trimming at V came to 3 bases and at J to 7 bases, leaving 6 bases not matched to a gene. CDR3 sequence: CASSIWSGLAGGNEQFF. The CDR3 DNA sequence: TGTGCCAGTAGTATTTGGTCGGGACTAGCGGGAGGGAATGAGCAGTTCTTC.

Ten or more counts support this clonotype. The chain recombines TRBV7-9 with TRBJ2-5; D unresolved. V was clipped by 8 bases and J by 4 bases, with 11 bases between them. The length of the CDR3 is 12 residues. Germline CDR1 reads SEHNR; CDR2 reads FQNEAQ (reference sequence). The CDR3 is CASGVVGETQYF. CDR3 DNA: TGTGCCAGCGGCGTCGTCGGAGAGACCCAGTACTTC.

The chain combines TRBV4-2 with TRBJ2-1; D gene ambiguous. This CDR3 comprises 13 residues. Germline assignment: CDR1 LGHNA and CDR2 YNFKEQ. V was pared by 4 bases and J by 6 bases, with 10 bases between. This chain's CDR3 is CASSPLVANEQFF. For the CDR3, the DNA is TGTGCCAGCAGCCCCCTTGTAGCCAATGAGCAGTTCTTC.

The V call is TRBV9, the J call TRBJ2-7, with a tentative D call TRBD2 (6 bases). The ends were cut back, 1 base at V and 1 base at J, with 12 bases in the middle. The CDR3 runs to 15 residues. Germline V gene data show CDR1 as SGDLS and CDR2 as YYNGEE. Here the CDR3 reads CASSVSAGTSYEQYF. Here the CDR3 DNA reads TGTGCCAGCAGCGTAAGTGCGGGGACTTCCTACGAGCAGTACTTC.

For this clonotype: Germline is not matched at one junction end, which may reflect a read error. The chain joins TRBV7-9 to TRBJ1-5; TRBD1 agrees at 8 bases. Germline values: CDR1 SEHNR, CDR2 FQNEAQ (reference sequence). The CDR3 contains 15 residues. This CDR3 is CASSEGGQAYQSQHF. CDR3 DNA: TGTGCCAGCAGCGAGGGGGGACAGGCATATCAGTCCCAGCATTTT.

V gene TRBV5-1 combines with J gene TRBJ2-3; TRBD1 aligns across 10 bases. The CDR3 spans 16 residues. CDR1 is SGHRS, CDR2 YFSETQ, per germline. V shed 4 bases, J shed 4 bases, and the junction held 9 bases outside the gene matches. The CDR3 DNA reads TGCGCCAGCAGCGGGGACAGGGGTAGGAGGTCAGATACGCAGTATTTT. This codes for CASSGDRGRRSDTQYF.

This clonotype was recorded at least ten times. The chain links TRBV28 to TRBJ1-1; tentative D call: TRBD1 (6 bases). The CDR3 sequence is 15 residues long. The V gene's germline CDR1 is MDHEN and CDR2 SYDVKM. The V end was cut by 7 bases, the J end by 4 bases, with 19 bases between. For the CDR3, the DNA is TGTGCCAGCAAACCCAGGGGACTTTCCTCCACTGAAGCTTTCTTT. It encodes CASKPRGLSSTEAFF. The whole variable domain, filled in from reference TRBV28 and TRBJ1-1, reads DVKVTQSSRYLVKRTGEKVFLECVQDMDHENMFWYRQDPGLGLRLIYFSYDVKMKEKGDIPEGYSVSREKKERFSLILESASTNQTSMYLCASKPRGLSSTEAFFGQGTRLTVV.

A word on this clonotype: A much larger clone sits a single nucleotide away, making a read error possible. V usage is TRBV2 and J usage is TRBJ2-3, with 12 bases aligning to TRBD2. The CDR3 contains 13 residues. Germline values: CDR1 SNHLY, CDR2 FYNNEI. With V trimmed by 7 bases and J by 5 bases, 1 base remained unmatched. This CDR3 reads CASKGLAGDTQYF. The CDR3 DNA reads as TGTGCCAGCAAGGGACTAGCGGGAGATACGCAGTATTTT.

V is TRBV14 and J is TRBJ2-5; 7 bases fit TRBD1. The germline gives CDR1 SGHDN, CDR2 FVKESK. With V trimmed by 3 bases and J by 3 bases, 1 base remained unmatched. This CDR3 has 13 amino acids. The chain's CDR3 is CASSQGTEETQYF. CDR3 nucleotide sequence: TGTGCCAGCAGCCAGGGGACAGAAGAGACCCAGTACTTC.

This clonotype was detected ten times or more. The CDR3 coding sequence is TGTGCCAGCAGCGAGGTAACAGATACGCAGTATTTT. Translated, it gives CASSEVTDTQYF. V gene TRBV28 combines with J gene TRBJ2-3; no clear D gene. V was shortened by 6 bases and J by 3 bases, with 7 bases between the two germline ends. In germline, CDR1 is MDHEN, CDR2 SYDVKM. This CDR3 contains 12 residues.

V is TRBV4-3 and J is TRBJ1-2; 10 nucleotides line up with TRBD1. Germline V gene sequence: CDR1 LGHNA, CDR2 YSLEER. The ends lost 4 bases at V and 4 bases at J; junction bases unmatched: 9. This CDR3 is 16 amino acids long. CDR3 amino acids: CASSPPGTGAPYGYTF. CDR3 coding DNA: TGCGCCAGCAGCCCCCCGGGGACAGGGGCCCCCTATGGCTACACCTTC.

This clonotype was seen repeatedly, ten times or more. CDR3 nucleotide sequence: TGTGCCACCGACAGGGATCGACCTGAAGCTTTCTTT. Translating it yields CATDRDRPEAFF. The chain uses TRBV6-1 and TRBJ1-1, with 7 bases identical to TRBD1. CDR1 is MNHNS, CDR2 SASEGT, per germline. V was pared by 10 bases and J by 6 bases, with 8 bases of the junction left unmatched. The CDR3 loop spans 12 amino acids.

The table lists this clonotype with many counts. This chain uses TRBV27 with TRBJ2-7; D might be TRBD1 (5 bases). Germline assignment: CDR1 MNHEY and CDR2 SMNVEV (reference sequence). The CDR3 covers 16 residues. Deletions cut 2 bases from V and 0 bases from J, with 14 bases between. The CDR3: CASSLTTGLPSYEQYF. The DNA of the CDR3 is TGTGCCAGCAGTTTAACTACAGGCCTACCCTCCTACGAGCAGTACTTC.

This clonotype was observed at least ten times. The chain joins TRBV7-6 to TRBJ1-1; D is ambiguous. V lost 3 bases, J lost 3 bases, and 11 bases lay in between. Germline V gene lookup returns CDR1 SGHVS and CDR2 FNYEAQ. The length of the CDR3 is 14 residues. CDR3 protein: CASSLGSHYTEAFF. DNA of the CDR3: TGTGCCAGCAGCTTGGGGAGCCACTACACTGAAGCTTTCTTT.

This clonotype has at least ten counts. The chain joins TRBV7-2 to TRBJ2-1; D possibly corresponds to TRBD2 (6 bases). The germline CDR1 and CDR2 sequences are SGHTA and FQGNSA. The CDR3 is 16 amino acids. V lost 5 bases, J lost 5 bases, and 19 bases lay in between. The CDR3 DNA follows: TGTGCCAGCAGCCCCGTAGCGGTCACCCGGAACAATGAGCAGTTCTTC. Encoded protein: CASSPVAVTRNNEQFF.